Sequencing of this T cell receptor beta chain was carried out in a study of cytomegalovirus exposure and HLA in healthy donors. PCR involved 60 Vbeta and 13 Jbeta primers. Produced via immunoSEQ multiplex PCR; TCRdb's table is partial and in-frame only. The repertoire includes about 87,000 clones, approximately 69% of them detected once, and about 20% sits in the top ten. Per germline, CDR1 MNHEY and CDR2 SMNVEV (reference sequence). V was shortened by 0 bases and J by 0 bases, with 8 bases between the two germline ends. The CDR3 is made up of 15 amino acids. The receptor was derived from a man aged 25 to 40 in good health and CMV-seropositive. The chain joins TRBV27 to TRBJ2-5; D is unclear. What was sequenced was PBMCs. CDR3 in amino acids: CASSLSWQDQETQYF. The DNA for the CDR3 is TGTGCCAGCAGTTTATCGTGGCAGGACCAAGAGACCCAGTACTTC.